This T cell receptor beta chain was found in a study of blood T cell repertoires in COVID-19. Study details: Collection of acute and convalescent COVID-19 samples took place in the United States, Italy and Spain. The cDNA or gDNA used as material had been derived from T cells, B-cell-depleted T cells, or PBMCs.

V shed 4 bases, J shed 10 bases, and the junction held 16 bases outside the gene matches. The germline V gene encodes CDR1 SEHNR and CDR2 FQNEAQ (reference sequence). The CDR3 sequence is 18 residues long. In the authors' methods: Amplification from reference gene primers served as the basis for estimated nucleated cell counts. The table came from immunoSEQ multiplex PCR; TCRdb's copy has only in-frame clones and leaves some out. D and trimming were read from the DNA, whereas the V and J calls and clone size are those reported in that table. The sample has about 190,000 clones, 70% to 90% seen once. The sequence derives from a man aged 40-50 years with active or convalescent COVID-19. The gene calls are TRBV7-9 and TRBJ1-6; 10 bases line up with TRBD1. The sequencing sample was made of peripheral blood. The CDR3 DNA is TGTGCCAGCAGCTCGCACATATTGACCGGGACAGGGGACTCACCCCTCCACTTT. Protein sequence: CASSSHILTGTGDSPLHF.